This paragraph covers one T cell receptor beta chain sequence. Its antigen is undetermined. The data belong to a study of OX40 agonist ivuxolimab in advanced cancers. Study overall: Patients were dosed intravenously with ivuxolimab at 0.01 to 10 mg/kg every 2 weeks. Broader study findings: Clonal expansion by week 6 occurred in CD4+ and CD8+ blood T cells (at 0.1 to 3.0 mg/kg). Not determined was the antigen specificity of the expanded peripheral T cells.

Clones were sequenced by immunoSEQ multiplex PCR, and TCRdb holds only the in-frame ones, with some missing. The profile shows over 50,000 clones, about 92% of them singletons. Enrollment shut out patients with autoimmune disease history or systemic immunosuppression. Germline V lookup: CDR1 WNHNN, CDR2 SYGVQD (reference sequence). V lost 7 bases and J lost 8, with 28 bases in between. This CDR3 has 17 amino acids. The chain joins TRBV10-1 to TRBJ2-3; D may be TRBD2 (7 bases). The clonotype was recovered from an adult with an advanced solid tumor such as melanoma, head and neck, liver or kidney cancer. Sequenced material: CD4+ or CD8+ T cells sorted from blood, taken in a trial of the OX40 agonist ivuxolimab. The CDR3 protein is CASTLRDGARGGGTQYF. Here the CDR3 DNA reads TGCGCCAGCACCCTCCGGGACGGGGCTCGCGGGGGCGGTACGCAGTATTTT.